The 27 T cell receptor beta chains given below trace back to one sample, sequenced in a study of CD8+ T cells in alopecia areata. Treatment described: oral pan-JAK inhibitor, 5-10 mg twice daily. RNA extraction was followed by reverse transcription into cDNA, which acted as the sequencing template. TCRdb's table, derived via immunoSEQ multiplex PCR, lists solely in-frame clones and lacks some. This table holds hundreds of thousands of clones, more than 30% found once. The specimen comprised CD4+ T cells sorted from blood, sampled at approximately week 30, from a patient treated with tofacitinib. The receptors were sampled from a human donor with alopecia areata.

The J gene is TRBJ2-5, the V gene TRBV29-1; D is perhaps TRBD2 (7 bases). Trimming took off 0 bases at V and 5 bases at J, with 13 bases between the two ends. Germline V lookup: CDR1 SQVTM, CDR2 ANQGSEA. The length of the CDR3 is 14 residues. Here the CDR3 DNA reads TGCAGCGTTGAAGATTGGGGAGGGGGTGAGACCCAGTACTTC. Amino acid sequence: CSVEDWGGGETQYF.

The chain couples TRBV2 to TRBJ2-5, with a weak D call TRBD1 (5 bases). Looked up from germline, CDR1 is SNHLY and CDR2 is FYNNEI. This CDR3 has 17 residues. The V gene lost 5 bases and the J gene lost 2 bases, with 21 bases spanning the gap. This chain's CDR3 is CASSSQGPYDRQETQYF. The CDR3 nucleotides are TGTGCCAGCAGTAGTCAGGGCCCTTACGACAGACAAGAGACCCAGTACTTC.

A word on this clone: Other nucleotide sequences in the sample specify the same CDR3. The DNA for the CDR3 is TGTGCCTGGAGTGGCACTGGTTATGGCTACACCTTC. It codes for CAWSGTGYGYTF. V and J are TRBV30 and TRBJ1-2; no definite D call. The CDR3 contains 12 residues. Germline V gene lookup returns CDR1 GTSNPN and CDR2 SVGIG (reference sequence). The V gene lost 1 base and the J gene lost 5 bases, with 8 bases spanning the gap.

This clone was counted a few times. V usage is TRBV2 and J usage is TRBJ2-2; weak D call: TRBD2 (5 bases). The CDR3 covers 15 residues. Looked up from germline, CDR1 is SNHLY and CDR2 is FYNNEI. V gave up 6 bases and J gave up 5 bases, with 16 bases separating them. The CDR3 reads CASRAGLGGTGELFF. CDR3 nucleotide sequence: TGTGCCAGCAGGGCTGGACTTGGTGGGACCGGGGAGCTGTTTTTT.

The CDR3 bases are TGTGCCAGCAGTCCATGGACAGGGAGCTACGAGCAGTACTTC. It translates to CASSPWTGSYEQYF. This rearrangement joins TRBV28 to TRBJ2-7; 8 bases fit TRBD1. The ends lost 5 bases at V and 3 bases at J; junction bases unmatched: 6. The CDR3 has 14 amino acids. Germline V gene sequence: CDR1 MDHEN, CDR2 SYDVKM.

This sequence joins TRBV7-9 and TRBJ1-2; possibly TRBD1 for D (5 bases). Trimming removed 2 bases at V and 1 base at J, with 8 bases between. Germline V gene sequence: CDR1 SEHNR, CDR2 FQNEAQ (reference sequence). There are 14 residues in the CDR3. CDR3 sequence (DNA): TGTGCCAGCAGCTTATCAGGGATTAACTATGGCTACACCTTC. Translation gives CASSLSGINYGYTF. Based on the CDR3 plus reference TRBV7-9 and TRBJ1-2, the full variable domain is DTGVSQNPRHKITKRGQNVTFRCDPISEHNRLYWYRQTLGQGPEFLTYFQNEAQLEKSRLLSDRFSAERPKGSFSTLEIQRTEQGDSAMYLCASSLSGINYGYTFGSGTRLTVV.

The chain is built from TRBV29-1 and TRBJ1-2, with a weak D call TRBD1 (6 bases). The CDR3 spans 13 residues. V was trimmed by 5 bases and J by 5 bases, leaving 15 bases between them. CDR1 and CDR2 (germline): SQVTM, ANQGSEA. CDR3 sequence: CSVQITGSYGYTF. CDR3 nucleotide sequence: TGCAGCGTTCAGATAACAGGGTCATATGGCTACACCTTC. Filled out from reference TRBV29-1 and TRBJ1-2, the complete variable domain reads SAVISQKPSRDICQRGTSLTIQCQVDSQVTMMFWYRQQPGQSLTLIATANQGSEATYESGFVIDKFPISRPNLTFSTLTVSNMSPEDSSIYLCSVQITGSYGYTFGSGTRLTVV.

V usage is TRBV25-1 and J usage is TRBJ2-5, with D unresolved. V lost 0 bases and J 5 bases, leaving 16 bases between the germline ends. Germline lookup yields CDR1 MGHDK and CDR2 SYGVNS. The CDR3 has 16 residues. This chain's CDR3 is CASSEYLTRHVETQYF. Written as DNA, the CDR3 is TGTGCCAGCAGTGAATATTTGACCCGCCACGTTGAGACCCAGTACTTC.

The chain links TRBV30 to TRBJ2-1, with TRBD2 matching over 12 bases. V was pared by 8 bases and J by 8 bases, with 16 bases of the junction left unmatched. The CDR3 runs to 16 residues. Looked up from germline, CDR1 is GTSNPN and CDR2 is SVGIG (reference sequence). The CDR3 nucleotides are TGTGCCCGGGGATTGGGGCTAGCGGGAGGGCTAGATGAGCAGTTCTTC. Its translation is CARGLGLAGGLDEQFF. Together with reference TRBV30 and TRBJ2-1, the CDR3 gives the full variable domain: SQTIHQWPATLVQPVGSPLSLECTVEGTSNPNLYWYRQAAGRGLQLLFYSVGIGQISSEVPQNLSASRPQDRQFILSSKKLLLSDSGFYLCARGLGLAGGLDEQFFGPGTRLTVL.

This clone was observed a few times. The CDR3 sequence: CASSLDGTATFTF. The CDR3, as DNA: TGCGCCAGCAGCTTGGACGGGACGGCAACTTTTACCTTC. The chain couples TRBV5-1 to TRBJ1-2, with D possibly TRBD1 on 5 matching bases. The CDR3 sequence is 13 residues long. Germline V gene data show CDR1 as SGHRS and CDR2 as YFSETQ. V was trimmed by 0 bases and J by 14 bases, leaving 17 bases between them.

The chain carries TRBV2 and TRBJ2-3, with a weak D call TRBD1 (5 bases). Trimming cost V 6 bases and J 2 bases, with 18 bases left between them. CDR1 is SNHLY, CDR2 FYNNEI, per germline. This CDR3 has 16 amino acids. This chain's CDR3 is CASRTERGRVTDTQYF. In DNA form, the CDR3 reads TGTGCCAGCAGGACGGAAAGGGGCAGGGTCACAGATACGCAGTATTTT. Together with reference TRBV2 and TRBJ2-3, the CDR3 gives the full variable domain: EPEVTQTPSHQVTQMGQEVILRCVPISNHLYFYWYRQILGQKVEFLVSFYNNEISEKSEIFDDQFSVERPDGSNFTLKIRSTKLEDSAMYFCASRTERGRVTDTQYFGPGTRLTVL.

This chain joins TRBV12-5 and TRBJ2-5, with unresolved D. The CDR3 covers 13 residues. Germline V lookup: CDR1 LGHNT, CDR2 FRNRAP. V dropped 1 base and J dropped 7 bases, with 10 bases sitting between them. The CDR3: CASGLGSRGTQYF. The CDR3 coding sequence is TGTGCTAGTGGTTTGGGCAGTCGAGGGACCCAGTACTTC. The variable domain in full, completed from reference TRBV12-5 and TRBJ2-5, reads DARVTQTPRHKVTEMGQEVTMRCQPILGHNTVFWYRQTMMQGLELLAYFRNRAPLDDSGMPKDRFSAEMPDATLATLKIQPSEPRDSAVYFCASGLGSRGTQYFGPGTRLLVL.

The rearrangement links TRBV6-5 to TRBJ2-7, with 10 bases aligning to TRBD2. Looked up from germline, CDR1 is MNHEY and CDR2 is SVGAGI. J lost 3 bases, V lost 8 bases, and 7 bases had no gene match. This CDR3 region has 14 residues. The CDR3 bases are TGTGCCAGCCAACCTAGCGGGAGTTTCTACGAGCAGTACTTC. Residues: CASQPSGSFYEQYF.

There are a few counts of this clone. This chain uses TRBV27 with TRBJ2-7; 8 positions agree with TRBD2. Germline V gives CDR1 MNHEY, CDR2 SMNVEV (reference sequence). With V trimmed by 5 bases and J by 6 bases, 18 bases remained unmatched. The CDR3 contains 17 residues. The CDR3 nucleotides read TGTGCCAGCAGTCTAGGATCCCCCGGGACTAGTATGGGCGAGCAGTACTTC. This translates into CASSLGSPGTSMGEQYF.

The genes are TRBV30 and TRBJ2-5, with 9 bases matching TRBD2. CDR1 and CDR2 from the germline V gene are GTSNPN and SVGIG (reference sequence). J was trimmed by 4 bases and V by 8 bases; bases with no gene match: 11. This CDR3 comprises 14 residues. CDR3 sequence: CAANSGSALETQYF. The CDR3 region has the DNA TGTGCCGCTAATAGCGGGAGCGCGTTAGAGACCCAGTACTTC.

Only a few counts were recorded for this clone. This chain connects TRBV20-1 to TRBJ2-3; no reliable D call. CDR3 length: 11 amino acids. V was cut by 5 bases and J by 11 bases, with 14 bases left in between. Germline V gene data show CDR1 as DFQATT and CDR2 as SNEGSKA (reference sequence). CDR3: CSAGTGSQQYF. CDR3 DNA sequence: TGCAGTGCTGGAACCGGGTCTCAGCAGTATTTT.

This chain uses TRBV4-1 with TRBJ1-3; D is uncertain. V shed 6 bases and J shed 2 bases, with 8 bases lying between them. The germline V gene has CDR1 MGHRA and CDR2 YSYEKL. The CDR3 sequence is 13 residues long. The CDR3: CASRAMTGNTIYF. The DNA of the CDR3 is TGCGCCAGCAGGGCGATGACTGGAAACACCATATATTTT.

This clone has only one observation. This chain links TRBV2 with TRBJ1-2, with unresolved D. This CDR3 comprises 12 residues. Trimming took off 3 bases at V and 8 bases at J, with 10 bases between the two ends. Germline V CDR1 and CDR2: SNHLY, FYNNEI. The CDR3 bases are TGTGCCAGCAGTGAGGTCGTGAGGGGCTACACCTTC. It encodes CASSEVVRGYTF.

The genes are TRBV7-9 and TRBJ2-7; D call uncertain. Looked up from germline, CDR1 is SEHNR and CDR2 is FQNEAQ (reference sequence). CDR3 length: 11 residues. Trimming took 5 bases from V and 4 from J, leaving 6 bases between them. CDR3 sequence: CASSDLYEQYF. The DNA for the CDR3 is TGTGCCAGCAGCGACCTTTACGAGCAGTACTTC.

This chain uses TRBV5-1 with TRBJ2-5; the D is unclear. Germline CDR1 reads SGHRS; CDR2 reads YFSETQ. The V end was cut by 4 bases, the J end by 4 bases, with 14 bases between. This CDR3 contains 14 residues. In DNA, the CDR3 is TGCGCCAGCAGCAGACTTGGGGTTGGAGAGACCCAGTACTTC. Protein product: CASSRLGVGETQYF.

V usage is TRBV7-3 and J usage is TRBJ2-1; D may match TRBD1 or TRBD2 (5 bases each). Trimming pared 11 bases from V and 5 bases from J, leaving 19 bases between. Germline CDR1 is SGHTA and CDR2 is FQGTGA. The CDR3 has 14 amino acids. The chain's CDR3 is CASARVRTNNEQFF. CDR3 sequence (DNA): TGTGCCTCAGCGCGGGTCCGGACAAACAATGAGCAGTTCTTC.

This clone turned up a few times. This chain uses TRBV29-1 with TRBJ1-1; D unclear. Germline V gene data show CDR1 as SQVTM and CDR2 as ANQGSEA. Trimming took off 6 bases at V and 0 bases at J, with 8 bases between the two ends. The CDR3 is made up of 12 amino acids. CDR3 protein: CSVKDVNTEAFF. The CDR3 nucleotides read TGCAGCGTCAAGGACGTGAACACTGAAGCTTTCTTT.

This clone has only a few counts. The chain recombines TRBV7-9 with TRBJ2-7; D unclear. The CDR3 has 14 amino acids. CDR1 and CDR2 from the germline V gene are SEHNR and FQNEAQ (reference sequence). V was cut by 4 bases and J by 4 bases, with 14 bases left in between. The CDR3 loop is CASSSPQGRYEQYF. The CDR3 bases are TGTGCCAGCAGCTCTCCACAAGGTCGATACGAGCAGTACTTC. The variable domain in full, with the rest retrieved from reference TRBV7-9 and TRBJ2-7, is DTGVSQNPRHKITKRGQNVTFRCDPISEHNRLYWYRQTLGQGPEFLTYFQNEAQLEKSRLLSDRFSAERPKGSFSTLEIQRTEQGDSAMYLCASSSPQGRYEQYFGPGTRLTVT.

The gene calls are TRBV28 and TRBJ1-2; 7 bases are shared with TRBD1. Germline V gene lookup returns CDR1 MDHEN and CDR2 SYDVKM. The CDR3 covers 14 residues. V trimming: 9 bases; J trimming: 4 bases; junction bases outside the gene matches: 11. The CDR3 bases are TGTGCCAGTTTTGAAGGGGGCGATTTCTATGGCTACACCTTC. It translates to CASFEGGDFYGYTF.

This clone was observed a handful of times. The chain combines TRBV29-1 with TRBJ1-4; perhaps TRBD1 as D (5 bases). This CDR3 contains 14 residues. The V gene's germline CDR1 is SQVTM and CDR2 ANQGSEA. Trimming took 4 bases from V and 0 from J, leaving 9 bases between them. For the CDR3, the DNA is TGCAGCGTTGGTTCGACAGCAACTAATGAAAAACTGTTTTTT. It specifies CSVGSTATNEKLFF. The variable domain in full, with the rest retrieved from reference TRBV29-1 and TRBJ1-4, is SAVISQKPSRDICQRGTSLTIQCQVDSQVTMMFWYRQQPGQSLTLIATANQGSEATYESGFVIDKFPISRPNLTFSTLTVSNMSPEDSSIYLCSVGSTATNEKLFFGSGTQLSVL.

DNA of the CDR3: TGTGCCAGCAGCAAAATAAGCGAGGGGTGCGAGCAGTACTTC. It encodes CASSKISEGCEQYF. The chain recombines TRBV21-1 with TRBJ2-7. TRBV21-1 is flagged as a pseudogene. The CDR3 consists of 14 residues.

The chain uses TRBV9 and TRBJ2-2; TRBD2 matches at 8 bases. V was clipped by 6 bases and J by 4 bases; unmatched bases: 5. This CDR3 has 14 amino acids. Looked up from germline, CDR1 is SGDLS and CDR2 is YYNGEE. CDR3 nucleotide sequence: TGTGCCAGCACCGAAGCGGGGGTCACCGGGGAGCTGTTTTTT. It codes for CASTEAGVTGELFF.